A selection of T cell receptor beta chains follows, all from one sample in a study of cytomegalovirus exposure and HLA in healthy donors. Here immunoSEQ multiplex PCR was the method, and the copy in TCRdb shows in-frame clones only, minus some. The sample includes about 120,000 clones, about 80% seen only once; the top ten take around 28%. Input material: PBMCs. Receptors were obtained from a man between 60 and 70 years old in good health and CMV-seropositive. CDR3s include the opening cysteine and the closing phenylalanine or tryptophan. D genes are given only for firm matches. Size is stated for part of the rows, as once, few or many counts, or as a class when the clone is expanded.

v_gene: TRBV18; abundance: NA; j_gene: TRBJ2-3; d_gene: TRBD2; CDR3aa: CASSPGTSADTQYF; CDR3nt: TGTGCCAGCTCACCTGGGACTAGCGCAGATACGCAGTATTTT
v_gene: TRBV11-2; abundance: NA; j_gene: TRBJ2-1; d_gene: TRBD2; CDR3aa: CASSLMTSGGLEQFF; CDR3nt: TGTGCCAGCAGCTTAATGACTAGCGGGGGCCTTGAGCAGTTCTTC
v_gene: TRBV18; abundance: NA; j_gene: TRBJ1-2; d_gene: NA; CDR3aa: CASSPPGTTLYGYTF; CDR3nt: TGTGCCAGCTCACCCCCCGGGACAACTTTATATGGCTACACCTTC
v_gene: TRBV19; abundance: NA; j_gene: TRBJ2-6; d_gene: TRBD2; CDR3aa: CASSREAPGANVLTF; CDR3nt: TGTGCCAGTAGCCGGGAGGCCCCTGGGGCCAACGTCCTGACTTTC
v_gene: TRBV30; abundance: few; j_gene: TRBJ1-3; d_gene: TRBD1; CDR3aa: CAWGQGASGNTIYF; CDR3nt: TGTGCCTGGGGACAGGGGGCGAGCGGAAACACCATATATTTT
v_gene: TRBV7-9; abundance: NA; j_gene: TRBJ2-7; d_gene: TRBD1; CDR3aa: CASSYTEDRGYEQYF; CDR3nt: TGTGCCAGCAGTTACACAGAGGACAGGGGGTACGAGCAGTACTTC
v_gene: TRBV5-1; abundance: NA; j_gene: TRBJ2-3; d_gene: TRBD2; CDR3aa: CASYKGGGTTDTQYF; CDR3nt: TGCGCCAGCTACAAGGGCGGGGGGACTACAGATACGCAGTATTTT
v_gene: TRBV10-3; abundance: NA; j_gene: TRBJ2-7; d_gene: NA; CDR3aa: CAISDVSVWSPSYEQYF; CDR3nt: TGTGCCATCAGTGACGTCTCGGTCTGGTCCCCCTCCTACGAGCAGTACTTC
v_gene: TRBV5-4; abundance: NA; j_gene: TRBJ2-1; d_gene: NA; CDR3aa: CASSLTVSGNEQFF; CDR3nt: TGTGCCAGCAGCCTGACAGTTTCTGGCAATGAGCAGTTCTTC
v_gene: TRBV30; abundance: NA; j_gene: TRBJ2-1; d_gene: TRBD2; CDR3aa: CAWRGLAGENEQFF; CDR3nt: TGTGCCTGGAGGGGACTAGCGGGAGAAAATGAGCAGTTCTTC
v_gene: TRBV6-5; abundance: few; j_gene: TRBJ2-7; d_gene: NA; CDR3aa: CASSYRDWRSYEQYF; CDR3nt: TGTGCCAGCAGTTACAGGGACTGGAGAAGCTACGAGCAGTACTTC
v_gene: TRBV5-5; abundance: few; j_gene: TRBJ1-2; d_gene: NA; CDR3aa: CASSLSGINYGYTF; CDR3nt: TGTGCCAGCAGCTTATCGGGGATCAACTATGGCTACACCTTC
v_gene: TRBV5-6; abundance: NA; j_gene: TRBJ1-2; d_gene: NA; CDR3aa: CASSLEARGGYTF; CDR3nt: TGTGCCAGCAGCTTGGAGGCCCGCGGGGGCTACACCTTC
v_gene: TRBV11-3; abundance: NA; j_gene: TRBJ2-3; d_gene: NA; CDR3aa: CASAPSSSTDTQYF; CDR3nt: TGTGCCAGCGCACCCAGTTCTAGCACAGATACGCAGTATTTT
v_gene: TRBV5-1; abundance: once; j_gene: TRBJ2-1; d_gene: NA; CDR3aa: CASSLTPMSVYEQFF; CDR3nt: TGCGCCAGCAGCTTGACTCCCATGTCCGTCTATGAGCAGTTCTTC
v_gene: TRBV10-3; abundance: once; j_gene: TRBJ2-5; d_gene: TRBD1; CDR3aa: CAISETGGETQYF; CDR3nt: TGTGCCATCAGTGAGACAGGGGGGGAGACCCAGTACTTC
v_gene: TRBV4-2; abundance: NA; j_gene: TRBJ2-1; d_gene: TRBD2; CDR3aa: CASSPGLAGGGDEQFF; CDR3nt: TGTGCCAGCAGCCCGGGACTAGCGGGGGGAGGGGATGAGCAGTTCTTC
v_gene: TRBV10-1; abundance: NA; j_gene: TRBJ2-1; d_gene: NA; CDR3aa: CASSESSGLYNEQFF; CDR3nt: TGCGCCAGCAGTGAGTCGAGTGGACTATACAATGAGCAGTTCTTC
v_gene: TRBV14; abundance: NA; j_gene: TRBJ2-1; d_gene: TRBD2; CDR3aa: CASSRVTSGMGEQFF; CDR3nt: TGTGCCAGCAGCCGAGTTACTAGCGGGATGGGTGAGCAGTTCTTC
v_gene: TRBV6-5; abundance: NA; j_gene: TRBJ1-2; d_gene: NA; CDR3aa: CASSYRGPYGYTF; CDR3nt: TGTGCCAGCAGTTACAGGGGCCCCTATGGCTACACCTTC
v_gene: TRBV7-2; abundance: NA; j_gene: TRBJ2-3; d_gene: NA; CDR3aa: CASSLRTEQYF; CDR3nt: TGTGCCAGCAGCTTGAGGACAGAGCAGTATTTT
v_gene: TRBV6-6; abundance: NA; j_gene: TRBJ1-3; d_gene: NA; CDR3aa: CASRTVAGNTIYF; CDR3nt: TGTGCCAGCAGAACAGTGGCTGGAAACACCATATATTTT
v_gene: TRBV27; abundance: NA; j_gene: TRBJ2-2; d_gene: TRBD2; CDR3aa: CASSSGLAGWGELFF; CDR3nt: TGTGCCAGCAGCTCTGGACTAGCGGGGTGGGGGGAGCTGTTTTTT
v_gene: TRBV9; abundance: NA; j_gene: TRBJ2-7; d_gene: NA; CDR3aa: CASSVGSLRSSYEQYF; CDR3nt: TGTGCCAGCAGCGTAGGTTCCCTGCGGAGCTCCTACGAGCAGTACTTC
v_gene: TRBV6-5; abundance: few; j_gene: TRBJ1-2; d_gene: NA; CDR3aa: CASSRSGQLNYGYTF; CDR3nt: TGTGCCAGCAGTCGATCCGGACAGCTAAACTATGGCTACACCTTC
v_gene: TRBV7-9; abundance: NA; j_gene: TRBJ2-1; d_gene: TRBD1; CDR3aa: CASSKTGDLDEQFF; CDR3nt: TGTGCCAGCAGCAAGACAGGGGATTTGGATGAGCAGTTCTTC
v_gene: TRBV15; abundance: NA; j_gene: TRBJ2-7; d_gene: NA; CDR3aa: CATSRVETTNSYEQYF; CDR3nt: TGTGCCACCAGCAGAGTCGAGACTACCAACTCCTACGAGCAGTACTTC
v_gene: TRBV28; abundance: NA; j_gene: TRBJ2-7; d_gene: TRBD2; CDR3aa: CASTSGGVHEQYF; CDR3nt: TGTGCCAGCACTTCGGGGGGTGTCCACGAGCAGTACTTC
v_gene: TRBV4-1; abundance: few; j_gene: TRBJ2-7; d_gene: TRBD1; CDR3aa: CASSQTQGNQYEQYF; CDR3nt: TGCGCCAGCAGCCAAACACAGGGGAACCAATACGAGCAGTACTTC
v_gene: TRBV2; abundance: NA; j_gene: TRBJ1-2; d_gene: TRBD1; CDR3aa: CASSGQGINYGYTF; CDR3nt: TGTGCCAGCAGTGGACAGGGGATTAACTACGGCTACACCTTC
v_gene: TRBV18; abundance: NA; j_gene: TRBJ2-6; d_gene: NA; CDR3aa: CASSPPGLAGANVLTF; CDR3nt: TGTGCCAGCTCACCACCGGGACTCGCTGGGGCCAACGTCCTGACTTTC
v_gene: TRBV19; abundance: NA; j_gene: TRBJ2-7; d_gene: TRBD2; CDR3aa: CASSSTIAGVPYEQYF; CDR3nt: TGTGCCAGTAGTTCCACTATAGCGGGAGTACCCTACGAGCAGTACTTC
v_gene: TRBV11-2; abundance: NA; j_gene: TRBJ2-3; d_gene: TRBD2; CDR3aa: CASSQRGGPRTYF; CDR3nt: TGTGCCAGCAGCCAACGGGGGGGCCCGAGGACGTATTTT
v_gene: TRBV14; abundance: NA; j_gene: TRBJ2-5; d_gene: TRBD2; CDR3aa: CASSQDLTGLAKETQYF; CDR3nt: TGTGCCAGCAGCCAAGATCTTACGGGACTAGCCAAGGAGACCCAGTACTTC
v_gene: TRBV5-1; abundance: NA; j_gene: TRBJ1-2; d_gene: NA; CDR3aa: CASSYGDIYGYTF; CDR3nt: TGCGCCAGCAGCTATGGGGACATCTATGGCTACACCTTC
v_gene: TRBV30; abundance: NA; j_gene: TRBJ1-5; d_gene: NA; CDR3aa: CAWGGEGNQPQHF; CDR3nt: TGTGCCTGGGGGGGGGAGGGTAATCAGCCCCAGCATTTT
v_gene: TRBV29-1; abundance: NA; j_gene: TRBJ2-3; d_gene: TRBD2; CDR3aa: CSGWRAGSTDTQYF; CDR3nt: TGCAGCGGCTGGAGAGCGGGAAGCACAGATACGCAGTATTTT
v_gene: TRBV7-2; abundance: NA; j_gene: TRBJ1-5; d_gene: NA; CDR3aa: CASSSDGHSNQPQHF; CDR3nt: TGTGCCAGCAGCTCCGACGGACATAGCAATCAGCCCCAGCATTTT
v_gene: TRBV5-1; abundance: NA; j_gene: TRBJ2-1; d_gene: TRBD1; CDR3aa: CASSIGTGDNEQFF; CDR3nt: TGCGCCAGCAGCATAGGGACAGGGGACAATGAGCAGTTCTTC
v_gene: TRBV28; abundance: NA; j_gene: TRBJ1-1; d_gene: NA; CDR3aa: CASSSPVYEGRVDTEAFF; CDR3nt: TGTGCCAGCAGTTCTCCCGTATACGAGGGTCGGGTAGACACTGAAGCTTTCTTT
v_gene: TRBV4-1; abundance: few; j_gene: TRBJ2-1; d_gene: TRBD2; CDR3aa: CASSRGGLVIAYNEQFF; CDR3nt: TGCGCCAGCAGCCGGGGGGGTTTAGTTATCGCCTACAATGAGCAGTTCTTC
v_gene: TRBV11-2; abundance: NA; j_gene: TRBJ1-4; d_gene: NA; CDR3aa: CASSLEAGRLFF; CDR3nt: TGTGCCAGCAGCTTAGAGGCAGGGCGGCTGTTTTTT
v_gene: TRBV28; abundance: few; j_gene: TRBJ1-1; d_gene: NA; CDR3aa: CASSLVRGTEAFF; CDR3nt: TGTGCCAGCAGTTTAGTGAGGGGGACTGAAGCTTTCTTT
v_gene: TRBV27; abundance: NA; j_gene: TRBJ2-2; d_gene: TRBD1; CDR3aa: CASSFTGTGGSTGELFF; CDR3nt: TGTGCCAGCAGTTTCACCGGGACAGGGGGTTCCACCGGGGAGCTGTTTTTT
v_gene: TRBV28; abundance: NA; j_gene: TRBJ2-5; d_gene: TRBD1; CDR3aa: CASEKTGGAGAEETQYF; CDR3nt: TGTGCCAGCGAGAAGACAGGGGGCGCCGGGGCCGAAGAGACCCAGTACTTC
v_gene: TRBV5-1; abundance: NA; j_gene: TRBJ2-7; d_gene: NA; CDR3aa: CASSLALAGGYEQYF; CDR3nt: TGCGCCAGCAGCTTGGCGCTAGCAGGCGGCTACGAGCAGTACTTC
v_gene: TRBV5-1; abundance: once; j_gene: TRBJ2-1; d_gene: NA; CDR3aa: CASSLTAGAGYNEQFF; CDR3nt: TGCGCCAGCAGCTTGACGGCGGGCGCAGGTTACAATGAGCAGTTCTTC
v_gene: TRBV19; abundance: NA; j_gene: TRBJ1-3; d_gene: TRBD1; CDR3aa: CASSHRQGPGNTIYF; CDR3nt: TGTGCCAGTAGTCACCGACAGGGGCCTGGAAACACCATATATTTT
v_gene: TRBV6-1; abundance: NA; j_gene: TRBJ1-1; d_gene: NA; CDR3aa: CASISNGAALEAFF; CDR3nt: TGTGCCAGCATTTCCAATGGGGCAGCGCTTGAAGCTTTCTTT
v_gene: TRBV7-2; abundance: NA; j_gene: TRBJ2-3; d_gene: TRBD1; CDR3aa: CASSHGQGGNTQYF; CDR3nt: TGTGCCAGCAGCCACGGACAGGGAGGAAATACGCAGTATTTT
v_gene: TRBV5-6; abundance: NA; j_gene: TRBJ2-3; d_gene: NA; CDR3aa: CASSLEQVTDTQYF; CDR3nt: TGTGCCAGCAGCTTGGAGCAGGTGACAGATACGCAGTATTTT
v_gene: TRBV5-1; abundance: NA; j_gene: TRBJ1-1; d_gene: NA; CDR3aa: CASSFSGIDDTEAFF; CDR3nt: TGCGCCAGCAGCTTTTCAGGGATCGATGACACTGAAGCTTTCTTT
v_gene: TRBV9; abundance: NA; j_gene: TRBJ1-1; d_gene: NA; CDR3aa: CASSDLRGGTEAFF; CDR3nt: TGTGCCAGCAGCGACTTACGGGGGGGCACTGAAGCTTTCTTT
v_gene: TRBV4-2; abundance: once; j_gene: TRBJ1-1; d_gene: NA; CDR3aa: CASSQDVRQNTEAFF; CDR3nt: TGTGCCAGCAGCCAAGATGTCAGGCAGAACACTGAAGCTTTCTTT
v_gene: TRBV2; abundance: NA; j_gene: TRBJ2-1; d_gene: TRBD2; CDR3aa: CASGGTSYNEQFF; CDR3nt: TGTGCCAGCGGGGGGACTAGCTACAATGAGCAGTTCTTC
v_gene: TRBV15; abundance: NA; j_gene: TRBJ2-5; d_gene: NA; CDR3aa: CATRGARYQETQYF; CDR3nt: TGTGCCACCAGGGGCGCCCGGTACCAAGAGACCCAGTACTTC